The clone carrying this TCR beta chain was counted only a few times. V was shortened by 2 bases and J by 0 bases, with 17 bases between the two germline ends. The germline V gene encodes CDR1 MNHEY and CDR2 SMNVEV (reference sequence). CDR3 size: 18 residues. This specimen belongs to a study of blood T cell repertoires in COVID-19. Study background: COVID-19 samples, acute and convalescent, were from the United States, Italy and Spain. T cells, B-cell-depleted T cells, or PBMCs provided the cDNA or gDNA that served as material.

As originally analysed: Amplification of reference gene primers was used by the study to estimate nucleated cell counts. The data were produced by immunoSEQ multiplex PCR, yet TCRdb's version contains in-frame clones alone and is incomplete. V, J and clone size are those of that table, while D and trimming were read from the DNA. The repertoire consists of some 120,000 clones, with 80% occurring once and the leading ten covering under 2.5%. The clonotype was recovered from a man between 65 and 79 years old with acute or convalescent COVID-19. Sequencing was done on a sample of peripheral blood. The chain is built from TRBV27 and TRBJ1-5; D is possibly TRBD1 (5 bases). CDR3 loop: CASSLGVPSGVSNQPQHF. The CDR3 region has the DNA TGTGCCAGCAGTTTAGGGGTACCCTCGGGGGTTAGCAATCAGCCCCAGCATTTT.